This T cell receptor beta chain was found in a study of blood T cell repertoires in COVID-19. CDR3 length: 15 amino acids. CDR1 is LGHDT and CDR2 is YNNKEL in the germline V gene (reference sequence). Trimming cost V 1 base and J 2 bases; bases outside gene matches: 4. Generated by immunoSEQ multiplex PCR, the TCRdb table keeps only in-frame clones and is missing some. The table lists a few hundred thousand clones, 65% to 90% of them singletons. Sequencing was carried out using peripheral blood. The sequence came from a man in his forties or fifties with active or convalescent COVID-19. This sequence joins TRBV3-1 (or the pseudogene TRBV3-2) and TRBJ1-1; 7 nucleotides agree with TRBD1. CDR3 sequence reads: CASSQAGTVNTEAFF. The DNA for the CDR3 is TGTGCCAGCAGCCAAGCGGGGACAGTAAACACTGAAGCTTTCTTT.